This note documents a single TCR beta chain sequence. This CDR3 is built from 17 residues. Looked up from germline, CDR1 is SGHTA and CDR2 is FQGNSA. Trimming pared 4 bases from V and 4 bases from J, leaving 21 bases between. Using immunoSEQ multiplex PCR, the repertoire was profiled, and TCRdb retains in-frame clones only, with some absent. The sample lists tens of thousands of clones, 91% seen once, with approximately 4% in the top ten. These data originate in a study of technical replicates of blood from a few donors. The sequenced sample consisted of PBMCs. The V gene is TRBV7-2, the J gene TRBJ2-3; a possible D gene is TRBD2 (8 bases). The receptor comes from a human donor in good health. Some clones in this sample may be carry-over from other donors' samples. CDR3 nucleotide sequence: TGTGCCAGCAGCTCTTCCTCGGGAGGGGGCGACGCAGATACGCAGTATTTT. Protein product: CASSSSSGGGDADTQYF.